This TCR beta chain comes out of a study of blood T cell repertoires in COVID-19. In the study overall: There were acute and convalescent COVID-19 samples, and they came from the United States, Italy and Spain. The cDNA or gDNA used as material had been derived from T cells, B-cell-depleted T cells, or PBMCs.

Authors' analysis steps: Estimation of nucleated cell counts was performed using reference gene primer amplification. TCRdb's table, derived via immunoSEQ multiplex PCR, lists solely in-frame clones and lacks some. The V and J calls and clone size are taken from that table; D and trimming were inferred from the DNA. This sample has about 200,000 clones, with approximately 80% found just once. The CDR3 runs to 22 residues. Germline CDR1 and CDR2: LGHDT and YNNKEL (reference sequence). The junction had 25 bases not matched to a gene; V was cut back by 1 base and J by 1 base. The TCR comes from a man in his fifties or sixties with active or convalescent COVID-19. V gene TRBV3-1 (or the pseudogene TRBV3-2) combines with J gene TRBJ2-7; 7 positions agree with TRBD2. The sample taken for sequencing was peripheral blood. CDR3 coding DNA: TGTGCCAGCAGCCAAGTCTCCGGGGTTGGGGCGGGAGTTCCCCCTCCATCCTACGAGCAGTACTTC. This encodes CASSQVSGVGAGVPPPSYEQYF.